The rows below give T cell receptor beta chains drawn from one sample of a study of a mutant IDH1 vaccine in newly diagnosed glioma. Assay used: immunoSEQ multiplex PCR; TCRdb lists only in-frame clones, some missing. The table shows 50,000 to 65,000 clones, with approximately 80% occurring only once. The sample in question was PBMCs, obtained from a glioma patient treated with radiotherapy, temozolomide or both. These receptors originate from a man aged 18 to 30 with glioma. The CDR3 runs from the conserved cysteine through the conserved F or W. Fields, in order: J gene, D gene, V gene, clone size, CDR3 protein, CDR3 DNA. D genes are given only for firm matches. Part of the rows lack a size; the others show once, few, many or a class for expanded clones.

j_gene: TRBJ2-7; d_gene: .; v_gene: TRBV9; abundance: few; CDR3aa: CASSVGRGGGYEQYF; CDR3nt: TGTGCCAGCAGCGTAGGCCGAGGGGGGGGTTACGAGCAGTACTTC
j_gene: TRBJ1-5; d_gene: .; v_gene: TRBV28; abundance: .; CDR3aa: CASTLLGGPKRNQPQHF; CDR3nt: TGTGCCAGCACTCTCTTGGGGGGGCCGAAACGCAATCAGCCCCAGCATTTT
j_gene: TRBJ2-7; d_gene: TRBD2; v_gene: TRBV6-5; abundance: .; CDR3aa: CASSYQRDYEQYF; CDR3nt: TGTGCCAGCAGTTACCAGCGGGACTACGAGCAGTACTTC
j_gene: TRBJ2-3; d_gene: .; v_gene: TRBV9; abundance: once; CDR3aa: CASSVAAPYTDTQYF; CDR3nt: TGTGCCAGCAGCGTAGCGGCACCTTACACAGATACGCAGTATTTT
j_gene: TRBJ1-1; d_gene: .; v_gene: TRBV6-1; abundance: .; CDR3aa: CASSEIGTNTEAFF; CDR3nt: TGTGCCAGCAGTGAAATCGGCACCAACACTGAAGCTTTCTTT
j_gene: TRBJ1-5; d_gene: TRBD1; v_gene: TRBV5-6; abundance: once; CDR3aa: CASSLEGGRNQPQHF; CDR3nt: TGTGCCAGCAGCTTAGAAGGGGGCAGGAATCAGCCCCAGCATTTT
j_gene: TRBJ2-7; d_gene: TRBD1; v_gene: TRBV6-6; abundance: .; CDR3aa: CASRVGTGRAYEQYF; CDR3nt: TGTGCCAGCAGGGTTGGGACAGGCCGAGCCTACGAGCAGTACTTC
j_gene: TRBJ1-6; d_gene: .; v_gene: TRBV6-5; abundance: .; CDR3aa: CASSYAGSNSPLHF; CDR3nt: TGTGCCAGCAGTTACGCAGGGAGTAATTCACCCCTCCACTTT
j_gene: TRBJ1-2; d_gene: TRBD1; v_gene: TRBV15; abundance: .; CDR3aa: CATSRLDRGSYGYTF; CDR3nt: TGTGCCACCAGCAGACTGGACAGGGGAAGTTATGGCTACACCTTC
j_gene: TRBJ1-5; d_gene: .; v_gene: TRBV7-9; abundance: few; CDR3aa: CASSLYNQPQHF; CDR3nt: TGTGCCAGCAGCTTATATAATCAGCCCCAGCATTTT
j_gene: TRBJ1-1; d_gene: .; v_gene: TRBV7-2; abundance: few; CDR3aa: CASSLVRDTEAFF; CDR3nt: TGTGCCAGCAGCTTAGTTAGGGACACTGAAGCTTTCTTT
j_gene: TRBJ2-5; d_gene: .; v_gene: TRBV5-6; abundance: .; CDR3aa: CASRDYQETQYF; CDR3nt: TGTGCCAGCAGGGACTATCAAGAGACCCAGTACTTC
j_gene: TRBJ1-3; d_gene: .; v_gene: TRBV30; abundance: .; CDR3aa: CAWTGTPGNTIYF; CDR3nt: TGTGCCTGGACCGGGACGCCTGGAAACACCATATATTTT
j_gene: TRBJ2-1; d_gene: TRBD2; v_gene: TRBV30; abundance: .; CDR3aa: CALGETSGIYNEQFF; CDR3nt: TGTGCGCTGGGGGAGACTAGCGGTATATACAATGAGCAGTTCTTC
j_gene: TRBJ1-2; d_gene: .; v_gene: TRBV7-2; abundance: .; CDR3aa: CASSSDPGRTNYGYTF; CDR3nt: TGTGCCAGCAGCTCCGATCCGGGACGGACTAACTATGGCTACACCTTC
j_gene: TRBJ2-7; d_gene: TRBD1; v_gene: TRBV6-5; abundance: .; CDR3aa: CASRDRDRGFYEQYF; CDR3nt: TGTGCCAGCAGAGATCGGGACAGAGGATTCTACGAGCAGTACTTC
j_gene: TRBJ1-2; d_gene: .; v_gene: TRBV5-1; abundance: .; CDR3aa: CASSPDSNYGYTF; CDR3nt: TGCGCCAGCAGTCCGGACAGTAACTATGGCTACACCTTC
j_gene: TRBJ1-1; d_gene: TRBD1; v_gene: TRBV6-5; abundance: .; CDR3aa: CASSPLQGGRVEAFF; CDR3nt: TGTGCCAGCAGTCCACTACAGGGGGGGAGAGTTGAAGCTTTCTTT
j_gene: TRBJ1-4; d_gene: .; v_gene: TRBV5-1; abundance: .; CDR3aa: CASSPSNGAYEKLFF; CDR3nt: TGCGCCAGCAGCCCATCGAACGGGGCATACGAAAAACTGTTTTTT
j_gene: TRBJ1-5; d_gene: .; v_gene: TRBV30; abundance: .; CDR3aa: CAWSAGGTQPQHF; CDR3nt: TGTGCCTGGAGTGCGGGGGGAACTCAGCCCCAGCATTTT
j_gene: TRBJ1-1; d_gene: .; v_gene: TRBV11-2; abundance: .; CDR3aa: CASSPRTVGEAFF; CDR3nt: TGTGCCAGCAGCCCCCGGACAGTCGGCGAGGCTTTCTTT
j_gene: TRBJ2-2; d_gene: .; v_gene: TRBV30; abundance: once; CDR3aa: CAWTSTPTGELFF; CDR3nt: TGTGCCTGGACCTCCACCCCCACCGGGGAGCTGTTTTTT
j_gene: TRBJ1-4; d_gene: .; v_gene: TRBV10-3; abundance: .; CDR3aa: CAISESGEVGEKLFF; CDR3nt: TGTGCCATCAGTGAGTCAGGGGAGGTCGGTGAAAAACTGTTTTTT
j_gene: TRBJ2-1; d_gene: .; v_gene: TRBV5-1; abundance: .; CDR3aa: CASSLVVGDEQFF; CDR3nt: TGCGCCAGCAGCTTGGTGGTGGGGGATGAGCAGTTCTTC
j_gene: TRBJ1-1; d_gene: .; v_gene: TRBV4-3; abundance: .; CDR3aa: CASSQGLRGRSTEAFF; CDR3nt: TGCGCCAGCAGCCAAGGGCTGAGGGGGAGGAGCACTGAAGCTTTCTTT
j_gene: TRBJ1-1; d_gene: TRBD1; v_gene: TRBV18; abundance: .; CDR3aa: CASSPETGGTEAFF; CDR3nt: TGTGCCAGCTCACCAGAGACAGGGGGAACTGAAGCTTTCTTT
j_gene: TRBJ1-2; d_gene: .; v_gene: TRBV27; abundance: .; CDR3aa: CASRTEGNYGYTF; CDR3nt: TGTGCCAGCAGGACGGAGGGGAACTATGGCTACACCTTC
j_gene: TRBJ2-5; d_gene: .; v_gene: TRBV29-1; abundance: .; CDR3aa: CSVRGSEETQYF; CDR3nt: TGCAGCGTGCGGGGCTCGGAAGAGACCCAGTACTTC